The clone carrying this TCR beta chain was found a few times. What it binds is unknown. It was one heparinised blood draw, averaging about 116 mL, that each donor gave. Sorting produced populations that all topped 98% purity. The data stem from a study of beta chain features in type 1 diabetes. Study-level information: Healthy donors resembled patients in age, gender and cell yields.

The sequenced template was cDNA made from the entire isolated RNA. Some clones are missing from TCRdb's copy, which holds only in-frame ones; the method was immunoSEQ multiplex PCR. The sample consists of 200,000 to 300,000 clones, 25% to 30% of them appearing once. CDR3 length: 15 residues. Germline loops: CDR1 SGHTA, CDR2 FQGNSA. V gave up 5 bases and J gave up 2 bases, with 14 bases separating them. Study-wide points: For Type 1 diabetes patients, all four CD4+ subsets carried TCRB CDR3s that were moderately but significantly shorter.

Sequenced: central memory CD4+ T cells from blood. The source of this sequence is a man younger than 45 in good health. The chain recombines TRBV7-2 with TRBJ2-3; a possible D gene is TRBD2 (7 bases). CDR3: CASSPGGTPTDTQYF. CDR3 nucleotides: TGTGCCAGCAGCCCCGGGGGGACACCCACAGATACGCAGTATTTT.